What follows are 5 T cell receptor beta chains derived from one specimen sequenced in a study of blood T cells in healthy people across ages. Primers used in a second PCR of roughly 7 to 11 cycles were a sample-barcoded 5' primer and a J-beta primer mix. MiXCR, run by TCRdb on the 5' RACE reads, gives a single entry per CDR3 protein. The data contain 730,000 or so distinct CDR3 sequences, roughly 43% of them singletons. Sample: blood. These receptor sequences come from a woman between 55 and 75 years old in good health.

V usage is TRBV18 and J usage is TRBJ2-5; D is unclear. The J call is doubtful: the DNA matches TRBJ2-7 better. Germline assignment: CDR1 KGHSH and CDR2 LQKENI. This CDR3 has 16 residues. In DNA form, the CDR3 reads TGTGCCAGCTCAATCGGCGTGTCCCAGCAGACCTACGAGCAGTACTTC. Its translation: CASSIGVSQQTYEQYF.

V is TRBV4-1 and J is TRBJ2-7; D might be TRBD1 (5 bases). V was shortened by 1 base and J by 2 bases, with 12 bases between the two germline ends. The CDR3 is made up of 15 amino acids. Germline V CDR1 and CDR2: MGHRA, YSYEKL. CDR3 nucleotide sequence: TGCGCCAGCAGCCAAGGGACAAACACACCCTACGAGCAGTACTTC. This sequence encodes CASSQGTNTPYEQYF.

The chain recombines TRBV3-1 with TRBJ2-1, with D maybe TRBD1 (5 bases). V shed 2 bases and J shed 10 bases, with 12 bases lying between them. Germline CDR1 reads LGHDT; CDR2 reads YNNKEL (reference sequence). The length of the CDR3 is 13 residues. In nucleotides, the CDR3 is TGTGCCAGCAGCCAATCCCTACAGGACGAGCAGTTCTTC. Amino acids: CASSQSLQDEQFF.

This sequence joins TRBV2 and TRBJ2-6; tentatively, D is TRBD1 (5 bases). Looked up from germline, CDR1 is SNHLY and CDR2 is FYNNEI. With 5 bases removed from V and 0 bases from J, the gap between germline ends came to 11 bases. The CDR3 extends over 16 amino acids. CDR3 in amino acids: CASSRGPGSGANVLTF. CDR3 DNA: TGTGCCAGCAGTAGGGGCCCCGGCTCTGGGGCCAACGTCCTGACTTTC.

This clonotype has more than one count but fewer than ten. The chain combines TRBV4-3 with TRBJ2-7; D gene ambiguous. V lost 0 bases to trimming and J lost 0 bases, with 9 bases between them. Germline V gives CDR1 LGHNA, CDR2 YSLEER. The CDR3 is 15 amino acids. CDR3 coding DNA: TGCGCCAGCAGCCAAGACGAGACTTCCTCCTACGAGCAGTACTTC. This encodes CASSQDETSSYEQYF.